This T cell receptor (beta chain) was documented in a study of blood T cell repertoires in COVID-19. Study information: Whether acute or convalescent, the COVID-19 samples came from the United States, Italy and Spain. T cells, B-cell-depleted T cells, or PBMCs provided the cDNA or gDNA that served as material.

Study processing details: The assay estimated nucleated cells by amplifying reference gene primers. Assay: immunoSEQ multiplex PCR; the TCRdb copy retains only in-frame clones and omits some. That table furnishes V, J and clone size, whereas the DNA furnished D and trimming. The sample includes hundreds of thousands of clones, around 85% of them seen just once. Only a few counts were recorded for this clone. The germline gives CDR1 SEHNR, CDR2 FQNEAQ (reference sequence). CDR3 length: 13 amino acids. Between the trimmed V and J ends, which lost 1 base and 3 bases, there was a span of 4 bases. The sequencing input was peripheral blood. The receptor was derived from a woman in her fifties or sixties with acute or convalescent COVID-19. The rearrangement joins TRBV7-9 to TRBJ1-5; D unresolved. The CDR3: CASSLGVNQPQHF. The DNA of the CDR3 is TGTGCCAGCAGCTTAGGAGTCAATCAGCCCCAGCATTTT.